This T cell receptor (beta chain) appears in the sequencing data of a study of T cells in Graves' hyperthyroidism and ophthalmopathy. The V and J ends lost 5 bases and 1 base respectively, with 12 bases between them. The germline gives CDR1 SEHNR, CDR2 FQNEAQ (reference sequence). The CDR3 spans 15 residues. This clonotype was seen repeatedly, ten times or more. RNA transcripts provided the source from which TCR beta CDR3 regions were amplified. RT-PCR in the first round (using the HTBI primer set) targeted the TCR CDR3. TCRdb reprocessed the multiplex PCR reads with MiXCR, giving one entry per CDR3 protein. This repertoire shows 250,000 or so distinct CDR3 sequences, 13% to 15% found once; its top ten account for 30%.

This clonotype originated in a woman in her fifties or sixties with Graves' hyperthyroidism that later progressed to Graves' ophthalmopathy. The chain couples TRBV7-9 to TRBJ1-5, with unresolved D. Sample: blood. The CDR3 DNA follows: TGTGCCAGCAGCCCCCCCGGACGGAGCAATCAGCCCCAGCATTTT. This encodes CASSPPGRSNQPQHF.